This T cell receptor (beta chain) is drawn from a study of CD8+ T cells in alopecia areata. Study observations and caveats: In lesional scalp, particularly from alopecia totalis/universalis, clonality was higher than in normal scalp.

cDNA reverse transcribed from extracted RNA served as the sequencing template. Repertoires were generated with immunoSEQ multiplex PCR, while TCRdb's copy carries only in-frame clones and drops some. Of tens of thousands of clones in the sample, under 75% were seen once. This clone was detected only a few times. Its cognate antigen is unknown. The CDR3 extends over 13 amino acids. The ends were cut back, 1 base at V and 3 bases at J, with 6 bases in the middle. Per germline, CDR1 SEHNR and CDR2 FQNEAQ (reference sequence). Sequencing used CD8+ T cells sorted from blood, obtained at week 0. The rearrangement joins TRBV7-9 to TRBJ1-1; D is undetermined. The source is a human donor with alopecia areata. The CDR3, as DNA: TGTGCCAGCAGCTTAGTGATGGACACTGAAGCTTTCTTT. It encodes CASSLVMDTEAFF.